The clone carrying this TCR beta chain has more than one count but fewer than ten. Mismatch with germline at one junction end may stem from a read error. The CDR3 regions of TCR beta were amplified from RNA transcripts. Using the HTBI primer set, a first-round RT-PCR was run on the TCR CDR3. TCRdb analysed the multiplex PCR reads with MiXCR anew, one entry per CDR3 protein. The top ten clones hold roughly a third of a sample with about 250,000 distinct CDR3 sequences, almost 25% of them seen once. The study excluded patients with uncontrolled infection, other autoimmune disease, pregnancy or lactation. This specimen comes from a study of T cells in Graves' hyperthyroidism and ophthalmopathy. The material sequenced was blood. This sequence originates from a woman aged 40-49 years with Graves' ophthalmopathy.

CDR3 region: CASSQIDGTGNIIYF. Written as DNA, the CDR3 is TGTGCCAGCAGCCAAATCGACGGAACTGGAAACATCATATATTTT. The V gene is TRBV3-1, the J gene TRBJ1-3, with no clear D. Germline CDR1 and CDR2: LGHDT and YNNKEL (reference sequence). This CDR3 spans 15 amino acids.